These 29 T cell receptor beta chains came from one sample sequenced in a study of blood T cell repertoires in COVID-19. The protocol was immunoSEQ multiplex PCR, while the TCRdb copy is restricted to in-frame clones and leaves out a portion. The data contain tens of thousands of clones, over 80% of them singletons. Sequencing was carried out using peripheral blood. The receptors here all came from a man aged 35-49 years with acute or convalescent COVID-19.

V usage is TRBV7-9 and J usage is TRBJ2-2, with 7 positions matching TRBD1. CDR1 SEHNR and CDR2 FQNEAQ come from the germline V gene (reference sequence). This CDR3 contains 16 residues. V trimming: 5 bases; J trimming: 0 bases; junction bases outside the gene matches: 6. The CDR3 DNA follows: TGTGCCAGCAGCCCACGACAGGGCGCGAACACCGGGGAGCTGTTTTTT. This codes for CASSPRQGANTGELFF.

This rearrangement joins TRBV2 to TRBJ2-7; D is unclear. This CDR3 is 10 amino acids long. Trimming shortened V by 6 bases and J by 3 bases, and 3 bases separated the two germline ends. CDR1 and CDR2 from the germline V gene are SNHLY and FYNNEI. The CDR3 reads CASSVYEQYV. The CDR3 nucleotides read TGTGCCAGCAGCGTCTACGAGCAGTACGTC.

This clone is a singleton in its sample. The chain couples TRBV7-2 to TRBJ1-1; perhaps TRBD1 as D (5 bases). The length of the CDR3 is 14 residues. V was pared by 6 bases and J by 4 bases, with 15 bases between. Per the germline V gene, CDR1 is SGHTA and CDR2 is FQGNSA. The CDR3 nucleotides are TGTGCCAGCAGTTCAACAGGCCTTCTCACTGAAGCTTTCTTT. Translated, it gives CASSSTGLLTEAFF. Full variable domain (missing parts from reference TRBV7-2 and TRBJ1-1): GAGVSQSPSNKVTEKGKDVELRCDPISGHTALYWYRQSLGQGLEFLIYFQGNSAPDKSGLPSDRFSAERTGGSVSTLTIQRTQQEDSAVYLCASSSTGLLTEAFFGQGTRLTVV.

This rearrangement joins TRBV9 to TRBJ2-2, with 7 bases fitting TRBD2. Germline V gene sequence: CDR1 SGDLS, CDR2 YYNGEE. J lost 3 bases, V lost 3 bases, and 11 bases had no gene match. The CDR3 runs to 17 residues. The CDR3, as DNA: TGTGCCAGCAGCGCTGGTAGGGGCGGGGGATACACCGGGGAGCTGTTTTTT. Amino acid sequence: CASSAGRGGGYTGELFF. The full variable domain, in which reference TRBV9 and TRBJ2-2 provide the parts outside the CDR3, is DSGVTQTPKHLITATGQRVTLRCSPRSGDLSVYWYQQSLDQGLQFLIQYYNGEERAKGNILERFSAQQFPDLHSELNLSSLELGDSALYFCASSAGRGGGYTGELFFGEGSRLTVL.

This clone has just one count. J is TRBJ1-2 and V is TRBV2; 7 nucleotides agree with TRBD1. V was clipped by 5 bases and J by 1 base; unmatched bases: 7. The CDR3 runs 15 residues. Germline V CDR1 and CDR2: SNHLY, FYNNEI. CDR3 amino acids: CASSPLTGLNYGYTF. CDR3 coding DNA: TGTGCCAGCAGTCCATTGACAGGGCTTAACTATGGCTACACCTTC.

This chain joins TRBV5-1 and TRBJ1-6, with TRBD1 matching over 7 bases. Germline assignment: CDR1 SGHRS and CDR2 YFSETQ. With V trimmed by 5 bases and J by 5 bases, 4 bases remained unmatched. The CDR3 loop spans 14 amino acids. The CDR3, as DNA: TGCGCCAGCAGTCAACAGGGGAATAATTCACCCCTCCACTTT. Translating gives CASSQQGNNSPLHF. The complete variable domain, with remaining parts taken from reference TRBV5-1 and TRBJ1-6, reads KAGVTQTPRYLIKTRGQQVTLSCSPISGHRSVSWYQQTPGQGLQFLFEYFSETQRNKGNFPGRFSGRQFSNSRSEMNVSTLELGDSALYLCASSQQGNNSPLHFGNGTRLTVT.

The CDR3 sequence is CASSQDPSGGGDTQYF. The CDR3 nucleotides read TGTGCCAGCAGCCAAGATCCTAGCGGGGGGGGAGATACGCAGTATTTT. The chain couples TRBV3-1 (or the pseudogene TRBV3-2) to TRBJ2-3, with TRBD2 identical over 12 bases. The trim removed 0 bases at V and 5 bases at J, leaving 3 bases unmatched. There are 16 residues in the CDR3. The germline V gene encodes CDR1 LGHDT and CDR2 YNNKEL (reference sequence).

This sequence joins TRBV5-4 and TRBJ2-1; 8 nucleotides align to TRBD2. Per the germline V gene, CDR1 is SGHNT and CDR2 is YYREEE (reference sequence). CDR3 size: 12 residues. Germline trimming cut 4 bases from V and 15 bases from J; bases unmatched to any gene: 9. DNA of the CDR3: TGTGCCAGCAGCCTCCCCGGAGCGGGAGCGTTCTTC. This translates into CASSLPGAGAFF.

CDR3 region: CASSLAGSTDTQYF. For the CDR3, the DNA is TGTGCCAGCAGCTTGGCGGGTAGCACAGATACGCAGTATTTT. The chain recombines TRBV5-6 with TRBJ2-3; D not resolved. Germline CDR1 SGHDT, CDR2 YYEEEE. This CDR3 region has 14 residues. The V and J ends lost 0 bases and 0 bases respectively, with 5 bases between them.

In DNA form, the CDR3 reads TGTGCCACCAGCAGAGATTATTTAGCAGGGGGCGAAGTCTATGAGCAGTTCTTC. Amino acids: CATSRDYLAGGEVYEQFF. J is TRBJ2-1 and V is TRBV15; 8 bases are shared with TRBD1. Germline CDR1 and CDR2: LNHNV and YYDKDF (reference sequence). The CDR3 runs to 18 residues. The trim removed 0 bases at V and 8 bases at J, leaving 15 bases unmatched.

The gene calls are TRBV27 and TRBJ1-6, with 9 bases matching TRBD1. The CDR3 contains 18 residues. From germline, CDR1 is MNHEY and CDR2 SMNVEV (reference sequence). J was trimmed by 2 bases and V by 8 bases; bases with no gene match: 13. This chain's CDR3 is CASGPRGGQGPYNSPLHF. Here the CDR3 DNA reads TGTGCCAGCGGCCCCCGGGGCGGACAGGGGCCCTATAATTCACCCCTCCACTTT.

The genes are TRBV2 and TRBJ1-5; 7 bases map to TRBD1. Germline V gene lookup returns CDR1 SNHLY and CDR2 FYNNEI. This CDR3 has 15 amino acids. Trimming removed 9 bases from V and 4 bases from J; junction bases left unmatched: 12. The CDR3 region is CASTTGGTANQPQHF. In nucleotides, the CDR3 is TGTGCCAGTACTACGGGAGGGACAGCTAATCAGCCCCAGCATTTT.

V usage is TRBV20-1 and J usage is TRBJ2-1, with TRBD2 matching 10 bases. With V trimmed by 3 bases and J by 0 bases, 8 bases remained unmatched. The CDR3 loop spans 17 amino acids. The germline V gene encodes CDR1 DFQATT and CDR2 SNEGSKA (reference sequence). The CDR3 region is CSASWGLAFSSYNEQFF. The CDR3 DNA is TGCAGTGCTAGTTGGGGACTAGCGTTTAGCTCCTACAATGAGCAGTTCTTC.

The CDR3 sequence is CASSSYNSPLHF. The CDR3 nucleotides read TGTGCCAGCAGTAGCTATAATTCACCCCTCCACTTT. V is TRBV5-6 and J is TRBJ1-6; D gene unclear. The V gene's germline CDR1 is SGHDT and CDR2 YYEEEE. The V end lost 5 bases, the J end lost 3 bases, and 3 bases lay between the germline ends. The CDR3 contains 12 residues. Filled out from reference TRBV5-6 and TRBJ1-6, the complete variable domain reads DAGVTQSPTHLIKTRGQQVTLRCSPKSGHDTVSWYQQALGQGPQFIFQYYEEEERQRGNFPDRFSGHQFPNYSSELNVNALLLGDSALYLCASSSYNSPLHFGNGTRLTVT.

V usage is TRBV12-3 or TRBV12-4 and J usage is TRBJ1-1; TRBD1 aligns across 9 bases. The CDR3 length is 12 residues. With 5 bases clipped from V and 11 bases from J, the junction kept 6 bases outside the gene matches. The CDR3 sequence is CASSGDRAAAFF. In nucleotides, the CDR3 is TGTGCCAGCAGTGGGGACAGGGCAGCGGCTTTCTTT.

The chain combines TRBV6-1 with TRBJ2-7, with 7 nucleotides matching TRBD2. Germline CDR1 MNHNS, CDR2 SASEGT. Losses at the gene ends were 8 bases for V and 6 bases for J; bases not matched to a gene: 10. The CDR3 sequence is 13 residues long. CDR3 protein: CASRRGELGEQYV. CDR3 nucleotides: TGTGCCAGCCGCCGGGGGGAACTGGGCGAGCAGTACGTC.

This clone was seen only a few times. The chain uses TRBV10-1 and TRBJ2-3; 7 nucleotides match TRBD1. The V and J ends lost 4 bases and 3 bases, in that order; junction bases with no gene match: 7. The length of the CDR3 is 15 residues. Germline CDR1 is WNHNN and CDR2 is SYGVQD (reference sequence). This chain's CDR3 is CASSGGGLITDTQYF. CDR3 nucleotide sequence: TGCGCCAGCAGTGGAGGGGGCCTTATTACAGATACGCAGTATTTT.

The CDR3 nucleotides are TGTGCCAGCAGCTTGCCGGGGGTAGGAAACGAAAAACTGTTTTTT. The encoded protein is CASSLPGVGNEKLFF. V usage is TRBV5-6 and J usage is TRBJ1-4; weak D call: TRBD1 (5 bases). The CDR3 has 15 amino acids. The V and J ends lost 1 base and 8 bases respectively, with 15 bases between them. CDR1 SGHDT and CDR2 YYEEEE come from the germline V gene. The entire variable domain, with the rest obtained from reference TRBV5-6 and TRBJ1-4, is as follows: DAGVTQSPTHLIKTRGQQVTLRCSPKSGHDTVSWYQQALGQGPQFIFQYYEEEERQRGNFPDRFSGHQFPNYSSELNVNALLLGDSALYLCASSLPGVGNEKLFFGSGTQLSVL.

The CDR3 reads CASTVAGRYGYTF. The DNA of the CDR3 is TGTGCCAGCACCGTAGCGGGGCGTTATGGCTACACCTTC. The gene calls are TRBV5-6 and TRBJ1-2, with D maybe TRBD1 (5 bases). The CDR3 is 13 amino acids. Trimming took off 6 bases at V and 5 bases at J, with 14 bases between the two ends. The V gene's germline CDR1 is SGHDT and CDR2 YYEEEE. Looking up the rest from reference TRBV5-6 and TRBJ1-2 gives the full variable domain: DAGVTQSPTHLIKTRGQQVTLRCSPKSGHDTVSWYQQALGQGPQFIFQYYEEEERQRGNFPDRFSGHQFPNYSSELNVNALLLGDSALYLCASTVAGRYGYTFGSGTRLTVV.

The V call is TRBV10-3, the J call TRBJ1-1; D is ambiguous. V was pared by 4 bases and J by 3 bases, with 9 bases between. This CDR3 is built from 13 residues. Per the germline V gene, CDR1 is ENHRY and CDR2 is SYGVKD. The CDR3 loop reads CAISVLQDTEAFF. The CDR3 coding sequence is TGTGCCATCAGTGTCTTGCAGGACACTGAAGCTTTCTTT.

The V and J genes are TRBV21-1 and TRBJ1-2; the table gives TRBD1 as D, unverified against the DNA. TRBV21-1 is a pseudogene segment. The CDR3 spans 15 residues. As DNA, the CDR3 is TGTGCCAGCAGCAGGCCGGGACAGACCTTATATGGCTACACCTTC. Amino acid sequence: CASSRPGQTLYGYTF.

The chain links TRBV30 to TRBJ1-4; D remains ambiguous. This CDR3 is built from 11 residues. Germline V gene lookup returns CDR1 GTSNPN and CDR2 SVGIG (reference sequence). Trimming stripped 0 bases from V and 10 bases from J, with 6 bases between. The CDR3 loop reads CAWSVEGKLFF. DNA for the CDR3: TGTGCCTGGAGTGTAGAGGGAAAACTGTTTTTT.

In its sample, this clone was seen a few times. This chain connects TRBV27 to TRBJ1-1; the D is unclear. Trimming pared 6 bases from V and 5 bases from J, leaving 19 bases between. The CDR3 extends over 15 amino acids. Germline loops: CDR1 MNHEY, CDR2 SMNVEV (reference sequence). The CDR3 DNA reads TGTGCCAGCAGGGGCCCCTCCACCGGAGGGACTGAAGCTTTCTTT. Its protein is CASRGPSTGGTEAFF.

The gene calls are TRBV7-2 and TRBJ1-6; 9 bases are shared with TRBD1. This CDR3 is built from 15 residues. V trimming: 4 bases; J trimming: 9 bases; junction bases outside the gene matches: 7. Germline V CDR1 and CDR2: SGHTA, FQGNSA. The chain's CDR3 is CASSSWDRDSSPLHF. CDR3 in DNA: TGTGCCAGCAGCTCGTGGGACAGGGACAGTTCACCCCTCCACTTT.

By proportion, this clone is medium-sized. The chain carries TRBV28 and TRBJ2-7; the D gene is possibly TRBD1 (5 bases). This CDR3 is built from 14 residues. Deletions cut 4 bases from V and 5 bases from J, with 15 bases between. Germline V gene lookup returns CDR1 MDHEN and CDR2 SYDVKM. This CDR3 is CASSYTDPGNEQYF. The CDR3 DNA sequence: TGTGCCAGCAGTTACACCGACCCAGGGAACGAGCAGTACTTC. Full variable domain (rest looked up from reference TRBV28 and TRBJ2-7): DVKVTQSSRYLVKRTGEKVFLECVQDMDHENMFWYRQDPGLGLRLIYFSYDVKMKEKGDIPEGYSVSREKKERFSLILESASTNQTSMYLCASSYTDPGNEQYFGPGTRLTVT.

The rearrangement uses TRBV19 and TRBJ1-2; 9 bases map to TRBD1. Germline loops: CDR1 LNHDA, CDR2 SQIVND (reference sequence). The CDR3 has 15 amino acids. The J segment lost 2 bases and the V segment lost 5 bases, leaving 6 bases of the junction unmatched. In DNA, the CDR3 is TGTGCCAGTAGTGTGGCCGGGACAGGGAACTATGGCTACACCTTC. This translates into CASSVAGTGNYGYTF.

This sequence joins TRBV2 and TRBJ2-1; 9 nucleotides match TRBD2. The germline CDR1 and CDR2 sequences are SNHLY and FYNNEI. V lost 7 bases, J lost 6 bases, and 13 bases stayed unmatched. CDR3 length: 16 residues. CDR3 loop: CASTDAWGGGANEQFF. The CDR3 region has the DNA TGTGCCAGCACCGATGCGTGGGGCGGGGGGGCCAATGAGCAGTTCTTC.

This clone has more than one count but fewer than ten. The J gene is TRBJ2-6, the V gene TRBV29-1; D is unclear. Germline V gene sequence: CDR1 SQVTM, CDR2 ANQGSEA. This CDR3 region has 13 residues. As DNA, the CDR3 is TGCACCGCTCGGGTCTCTGGGGCCAACGTCCTGACTTTC. Translation: CTARVSGANVLTF.

The chain combines TRBV19 with TRBJ2-3; D possibly corresponds to TRBD2 (6 bases). The CDR3 spans 14 residues. V was shortened by 7 bases and J by 8 bases, with 19 bases between the two germline ends. Germline CDR1 LNHDA, CDR2 SQIVND (reference sequence). CDR3 DNA: TGTGCCAGTACTCAACAGACTAGATTGGGTACGCAGTATTTT. Its protein is CASTQQTRLGTQYF.